The clone carrying this T cell receptor beta chain was counted a few times. The data belong to a study of T cell changes during pregnancy in multiple sclerosis. TCRdb's copy holds only in-frame clones and misses some; the assay was immunoSEQ multiplex PCR. The sample contains 100,000 or so clones, around nine tenths of which appear only once. J lost 0 bases, V lost 5 bases, and 6 bases had no gene match. The CDR3 sequence is 15 residues long. CDR1 SGHAT and CDR2 FQNNGV come from the germline V gene. The sequence was collected from a female donor in good health, enrolled as a control in a pregnancy study. This rearrangement joins TRBV11-2 to TRBJ1-1, with TRBD1 identical over 7 bases. The sequencing used peripheral blood, collected in the second trimester of pregnancy. DNA of the CDR3: TGTGCCAGCAGCACCTCGGACAGGTTGAACACTGAAGCTTTCTTT. This gives the protein CASSTSDRLNTEAFF.